Below are 29 T cell receptor beta chains sequenced from a single sample in a study of cytomegalovirus exposure and HLA in healthy donors. The primer mix had 60 Vbeta and 13 Jbeta primers. Assay used: immunoSEQ multiplex PCR; TCRdb lists only in-frame clones, some missing. The sample includes roughly 180,000 clones, roughly 75% seen only once; the top ten take around 1.9%. The sequenced material came from PBMCs. These TCRs come from a woman in her twenties or thirties in good health and CMV-seronegative.

V and J are TRBV10-1 and TRBJ1-1; perhaps TRBD1 as D (5 bases). Germline V CDR1 and CDR2: WNHNN, SYGVQD (reference sequence). This CDR3 contains 13 residues. Trimming took 3 bases from V and 7 from J, leaving 12 bases between them. The CDR3 sequence is CASSENPQGEAFF. The DNA for the CDR3 is TGCGCCAGCAGTGAAAACCCTCAGGGTGAAGCTTTCTTT.

This clone was seen a few times. The V call is TRBV7-7, the J call TRBJ1-4; perhaps TRBD1 as D (5 bases). The CDR3 contains 18 residues. Germline-derived CDR1 and CDR2 are SSHAT and FNYEAQ (reference sequence). The V end lost 0 bases, the J end lost 1 base, and 15 bases lay between the germline ends. The CDR3 bases are TGTGCCAGCAGCTTAGCAGGGACTCAGGACCGAACTAATGAAAAACTGTTTTTT. Residues: CASSLAGTQDRTNEKLFF.

This chain uses TRBV9 with TRBJ1-2; TRBD1 is a possible D gene (5 bases). Germline V gives CDR1 SGDLS, CDR2 YYNGEE. This CDR3 has 14 residues. Trimming shortened V by 0 bases and J by 4 bases, and 10 bases separated the two germline ends. In nucleotides, the CDR3 is TGTGCCAGCAGCGTAGCAGGGTTCAGCTATGGCTACACCTTC. Amino acids: CASSVAGFSYGYTF.

The chain links TRBV5-1 to TRBJ2-6; perhaps TRBD1 as D (5 bases). The germline V gene encodes CDR1 SGHRS and CDR2 YFSETQ. Deletions cut 2 bases from V and 2 bases from J, with 14 bases between. This CDR3 has 17 residues. Written as DNA, the CDR3 is TGCGCCAGCAGCTTTCAGGGCCTGGGGACTGGGGCCAACGTCCTGACTTTC. It translates to CASSFQGLGTGANVLTF.

This clone appeared a few times. The V and J genes are TRBV5-1 and TRBJ1-6; D is unresolved. Trimming took 0 bases from V and 6 from J, leaving 13 bases between them. This CDR3 is built from 16 residues. The germline V gene has CDR1 SGHRS and CDR2 YFSETQ. The CDR3 is CASSLVSGSGNSPLHF. For the CDR3, the DNA is TGCGCCAGCAGCTTGGTTTCGGGGTCGGGTAATTCACCCCTCCACTTT.

This chain joins TRBV9 and TRBJ1-5; 9 bases fit TRBD1. The germline CDR1 and CDR2 sequences are SGDLS and YYNGEE. Trimming at V came to 4 bases and at J to 5 bases, leaving 7 bases not matched to a gene. This CDR3 has 15 amino acids. Here the CDR3 reads CASSPGDRDDQPQHF. The CDR3 coding sequence is TGTGCCAGCAGCCCGGGGGACAGGGACGATCAGCCCCAGCATTTT.

This clone was seen only a few times. The chain couples TRBV11-2 to TRBJ2-5; a weak D match, TRBD2 (6 bases). This CDR3 has 14 amino acids. Germline CDR1 reads SGHAT; CDR2 reads FQNNGV. Trimming stripped 4 bases from V and 6 bases from J, with 15 bases between. CDR3 loop: CASSSPRGGKTQYF. CDR3 bases: TGTGCCAGCAGCTCCCCGAGGGGCGGGAAGACCCAGTACTTC. Full variable domain (rest looked up from reference TRBV11-2 and TRBJ2-5): EAGVAQSPRYKIIEKRQSVAFWCNPISGHATLYWYQQILGQGPKLLIQFQNNGVVDDSQLPKDRFSAERLKGVDSTLKIQPAKLEDSAVYLCASSSPRGGKTQYFGPGTRLLVL.

The chain couples TRBV6-5 to TRBJ2-5; D unclear. V gave up 2 bases and J gave up 6 bases, with 19 bases separating them. From germline, CDR1 is MNHEY and CDR2 SVGAGI. The CDR3 is 16 residues long. In nucleotides, the CDR3 is TGTGCCAGCAGTTACGGGTCCCCAGTGGCCAGGAAGACCCAGTACTTC. This gives the protein CASSYGSPVARKTQYF.

Points on this clone: The junction departs from the called germline gene at one end, perhaps through a read error. The rearrangement joins TRBV7-7 to TRBJ2-5; 9 bases match TRBD2. Per the germline V gene, CDR1 is SSHAT and CDR2 is FNYEAQ (reference sequence). The CDR3 loop spans 19 amino acids. The CDR3 DNA reads as TGTGCTAGCAGCTTAGCGCTCGGAGGGGTAGCGGGGGTGAAAGAGACCCAGTACTTC. Translated, it gives CASSLALGGVAGVKETQYF.

The V gene is TRBV7-2, the J gene TRBJ2-7; a weak D match, TRBD2 (5 bases). The CDR3 is 16 amino acids. Germline V CDR1 and CDR2: SGHTA, FQGNSA. Between the trimmed V and J ends, which lost 5 bases and 6 bases, there was a span of 23 bases. CDR3 coding DNA: TGTGCCAGCAGCCCAAGGGCCATTACGGGAACCGGCGAGCAGTACTTC. Protein: CASSPRAITGTGEQYF.

The J gene is TRBJ2-1, the V gene TRBV9, with TRBD2 identical over 11 bases. Germline-derived CDR1 and CDR2 are SGDLS and YYNGEE. The CDR3 has 15 residues. The V and J ends lost 2 bases and 9 bases, in that order; junction bases with no gene match: 7. CDR3 amino acids: CASSVGSGGATEQFF. The DNA for the CDR3 is TGTGCCAGCAGCGTCGGTAGCGGGGGGGCCACTGAGCAGTTCTTC.

This chain joins TRBV9 and TRBJ2-6, with D perhaps TRBD2 (6 bases). Per germline, CDR1 SGDLS and CDR2 YYNGEE. This CDR3 spans 15 amino acids. Trimming shortened V by 3 bases and J by 2 bases, and 9 bases separated the two germline ends. The CDR3: CASSAEGTGANVLTF. For the CDR3, the DNA is TGTGCCAGCAGCGCGGAGGGAACTGGGGCCAACGTCCTGACTTTC.

The CDR3, as DNA: TGTGCCAGCAGCTTAGCCAACAGGGATCCTTCCTACGAGCAGTACTTC. Residues: CASSLANRDPSYEQYF. The J gene is TRBJ2-7, the V gene TRBV7-2, with D tentatively TRBD1 (6 bases). The germline V gene has CDR1 SGHTA and CDR2 FQGNSA. This CDR3 has 16 amino acids. The V end lost 0 bases, the J end lost 1 base, and 13 bases lay between the germline ends.

The chain recombines TRBV5-4 with TRBJ2-3; the D gene is possibly TRBD1 (5 bases). This CDR3 spans 14 amino acids. The germline gives CDR1 SGHNT, CDR2 YYREEE (reference sequence). Trimming removed 3 bases at V and 4 bases at J, with 12 bases between. CDR3 DNA sequence: TGTGCCAGCAGCTCGGAGAAGGGGTCAGATACGCAGTATTTT. This gives the protein CASSSEKGSDTQYF.

The chain combines TRBV5-5 with TRBJ1-2; TRBD1 aligns across 11 bases. The CDR3 contains 15 residues. Trimming at V came to 4 bases and at J to 5 bases, leaving 7 bases not matched to a gene. From germline, CDR1 is SGHKS and CDR2 YYEKEE (reference sequence). CDR3 loop: CASSRTGGAVYGYTF. CDR3 nucleotides: TGTGCCAGCAGCCGGACAGGGGGCGCGGTATATGGCTACACCTTC.

The chain combines TRBV6-5 with TRBJ2-1; 9 bases map to TRBD2. With 2 bases clipped from V and 10 bases from J, the junction kept 12 bases outside the gene matches. The CDR3 covers 16 residues. The V gene's germline CDR1 is MNHEY and CDR2 SVGAGI. In nucleotides, the CDR3 is TGTGCCAGCAGTTACATTACCGGGACTAGCCCTAGGGAGCAGTTCTTC. Protein product: CASSYITGTSPREQFF.

The CDR3 is CASSEEGKIYGYTF. CDR3 bases: TGTGCCAGCAGTGAGGAGGGAAAAATCTATGGCTACACCTTC. The rearrangement uses TRBV2 and TRBJ1-2; D uncertain. The CDR3 has 14 amino acids. Looked up from germline, CDR1 is SNHLY and CDR2 is FYNNEI. The V end was cut by 3 bases, the J end by 4 bases, with 12 bases between.

The rearrangement uses TRBV29-1 and TRBJ2-5, with TRBD1 matching over 8 bases. The CDR3 sequence is 13 residues long. V gave up 7 bases and J gave up 5 bases; unmatched junction bases: 9. From germline, CDR1 is SQVTM and CDR2 ANQGSEA. The CDR3 sequence is CSGGQGGRETQYF. DNA of the CDR3: TGCAGCGGTGGACAGGGCGGACGGGAGACCCAGTACTTC.

This rearrangement joins TRBV19 to TRBJ1-1; perhaps TRBD1 as D (5 bases). The germline V gene encodes CDR1 LNHDA and CDR2 SQIVND (reference sequence). V was cut by 4 bases and J by 8 bases, with 17 bases left in between. CDR3 length: 14 amino acids. CDR3 loop: CASSKAPGNSEAFF. The CDR3 coding sequence is TGTGCCAGTAGTAAAGCTCCAGGGAATTCGGAAGCTTTCTTT.

The chain combines TRBV5-1 with TRBJ1-5, with 10 bases lining up with TRBD1. The CDR3 is 17 amino acids. V gave up 4 bases and J gave up 4 bases; unmatched junction bases: 11. Germline V gene data show CDR1 as SGHRS and CDR2 as YFSETQ. CDR3 nucleotide sequence: TGCGCCAGCAGCCTAGGGACAGGGGTTGAAGGGAATCAGCCCCAGCATTTT. This translates into CASSLGTGVEGNQPQHF.

This clone has only a few counts. The rearrangement links TRBV5-4 to TRBJ2-5; D is ambiguous. The V end was cut by 4 bases, the J end by 5 bases, with 12 bases between. Germline-derived CDR1 and CDR2 are SGHNT and YYREEE (reference sequence). CDR3 size: 13 residues. The CDR3 protein is CASSPDPGETQYF. The CDR3 bases are TGTGCCAGCAGCCCCGACCCCGGGGAGACCCAGTACTTC.

The chain recombines TRBV2 with TRBJ2-2; D uncertain. V lost 1 base to trimming and J lost 3 bases, with 6 bases between them. The CDR3 is 14 residues long. Germline V gene sequence: CDR1 SNHLY, CDR2 FYNNEI. Here the CDR3 DNA reads TGTGCCAGCAGTGAAGGTCGGTACACCGGGGAGCTGTTTTTT. Protein: CASSEGRYTGELFF.

This chain connects TRBV6-5 to TRBJ2-7; a weak D match, TRBD2 (7 bases). Between the trimmed V and J ends, which lost 6 bases and 0 bases, there was a span of 15 bases. Per the germline V gene, CDR1 is MNHEY and CDR2 is SVGAGI. The CDR3 sequence is 15 residues long. CDR3 DNA sequence: TGTGCCAGCAGCCAAGGGGGGGCCTTCTCCTACGAGCAGTACTTC. Protein product: CASSQGGAFSYEQYF.

This rearrangement joins TRBV4-1 to TRBJ2-7; 7 bases map to TRBD1. Germline CDR1 and CDR2: MGHRA and YSYEKL. The CDR3 sequence is 14 residues long. Losses at the gene ends were 1 base for V and 6 bases for J; bases not matched to a gene: 6. The CDR3 DNA reads TGCGCCAGCAGCCAAGCCGGACAGGTCTTCGAGCAGTACTTC. It encodes CASSQAGQVFEQYF.

The chain links TRBV2 to TRBJ1-1; possible D gene TRBD1, 6 bases. V lost 6 bases and J 6 bases, leaving 14 bases between the germline ends. Germline CDR1 is SNHLY and CDR2 is FYNNEI. The CDR3 extends over 13 amino acids. The CDR3 reads CASSVQGLPEAFF. For the CDR3, the DNA is TGTGCCAGCAGCGTACAGGGTCTCCCTGAAGCTTTCTTT.

The genes are TRBV5-8 and TRBJ2-7; 7 bases match TRBD2. CDR1 and CDR2 from the germline V gene are SGHTS and YDEGEE. V lost 4 bases to trimming and J lost 1 base; unmatched junction nucleotides: 2. This CDR3 comprises 13 residues. The CDR3 protein is CASSPSGSYEQYF. In nucleotides, the CDR3 is TGTGCCAGCAGCCCTAGCGGTTCCTACGAGCAGTACTTC.

The chain uses TRBV7-2 and TRBJ1-6, with a weak D call TRBD1 (6 bases). The length of the CDR3 is 16 residues. Trimming shortened V by 5 bases and J by 10 bases, and 21 bases separated the two germline ends. CDR1 and CDR2 (germline): SGHTA, FQGNSA. CDR3 in amino acids: CASSPGPPQGGSPLHF. The CDR3 DNA follows: TGTGCCAGCAGCCCCGGGCCCCCACAGGGAGGGTCACCCCTCCACTTT.

The rearrangement links TRBV2 to TRBJ2-7, with D possibly TRBD1 on 5 matching bases. This CDR3 comprises 11 residues. Trimming shortened V by 6 bases and J by 4 bases, and 7 bases separated the two germline ends. Germline V CDR1 and CDR2: SNHLY, FYNNEI. The DNA of the CDR3 is TGTGCCAGCAGACAGGTTTACGAGCAGTACTTC. Its translation is CASRQVYEQYF.

The chain has TRBV9 and TRBJ2-1, with unresolved D. Germline loops: CDR1 SGDLS, CDR2 YYNGEE. The CDR3 is made up of 12 amino acids. Trimming took off 2 bases at V and 15 bases at J, with 15 bases between the two ends. The CDR3 loop is CASSVPPGGPFF. The CDR3 nucleotides are TGTGCCAGCAGCGTGCCTCCAGGTGGGCCGTTCTTC. The full variable domain, with the rest looked up from reference TRBV9 and TRBJ2-1, is DSGVTQTPKHLITATGQRVTLRCSPRSGDLSVYWYQQSLDQGLQFLIQYYNGEERAKGNILERFSAQQFPDLHSELNLSSLELGDSALYFCASSVPPGGPFFGPGTRLTVL.